These 4 T cell receptor beta chains were sequenced from one sample in a study of blood T cell repertoires in COVID-19. Profiling relied on immunoSEQ multiplex PCR, and the TCRdb table lists in-frame clones only, not all of them. The profile shows over 130,000 clones, 76% of them singletons. The sequenced sample was peripheral blood. The receptors here all came from a woman aged 80 or older with active or convalescent COVID-19.

The chain carries TRBV27 and TRBJ2-1; TRBD1 matches at 8 bases. This CDR3 comprises 13 residues. The trim removed 8 bases at V and 5 bases at J, leaving 5 bases unmatched. Germline V lookup: CDR1 MNHEY, CDR2 SMNVEV (reference sequence). Here the CDR3 reads CASRQTGDNEQFF. The CDR3 DNA reads as TGTGCCAGCCGCCAGACAGGGGACAATGAGCAGTTCTTC.

The V and J genes are TRBV2 and TRBJ2-3; 10 nucleotides agree with TRBD2. The CDR3 extends over 13 amino acids. The ends lost 5 bases at V and 7 bases at J; junction bases unmatched: 3. Germline V lookup: CDR1 SNHLY, CDR2 FYNNEI. The CDR3 sequence: CASSRTSGNTQYF. The CDR3 DNA reads as TGTGCCAGCAGTCGGACTAGCGGAAATACGCAGTATTTT.

The rearrangement links TRBV29-1 to TRBJ2-1; 13 nucleotides match TRBD2. CDR3 length equals 15 residues. The trim removed 7 bases at V and 2 bases at J, leaving 5 bases unmatched. CDR1 is SQVTM, CDR2 ANQGSEA, per germline. Written as DNA, the CDR3 is TGCAGCGCCAGGACTAGCGGGGGTACCTACAATGAGCAGTTCTTC. It yields the protein CSARTSGGTYNEQFF.

This chain joins TRBV12-3 or TRBV12-4 and TRBJ1-4; possibly TRBD1 for D (5 bases). V lost 2 bases to trimming and J lost 7 bases, with 5 bases between them. This CDR3 contains 12 residues. This CDR3 is CASSLTGEKLFF. The CDR3 coding sequence is TGTGCCAGCAGTTTAACAGGTGAAAAACTGTTTTTT.